The clone carrying this T cell receptor (beta chain) has only a few counts. This sample was included in a study of pediatric ulcerative colitis. Trimming stripped 2 bases from V and 9 bases from J, with 14 bases between. The V gene's germline CDR1 is MNHEY and CDR2 SVGAGI. The CDR3 is 15 residues long. The rectum was sampled with one to two pinch biopsies at colonoscopy. Produced via immunoSEQ multiplex PCR; TCRdb's table is partial and in-frame only. The sample carries tens of thousands of clones, 75% recorded once. Sequencing input: gut tissue. The chain employs TRBV6-5 and TRBJ1-6; the D gene is possibly TRBD1 (5 bases). The receptor's source is a boy between 10 and 17 years old with severe ulcerative colitis. Written as DNA, the CDR3 is TGTGCCAGCAGTTACACCTGGGGCAGTTCTTCACCCCTCCACTTT. It yields the protein CASSYTWGSSSPLHF.